The 21 T cell receptor beta chains below come from one sample, sequenced in a study of T cells in Graves' hyperthyroidism and ophthalmopathy. The CDR3 regions of TCR beta were amplified from RNA transcripts. The TCR CDR3 first-round RT-PCR relied on the HTBI primer set. TCRdb recomputed calls from the multiplex PCR reads with MiXCR, one row per CDR3 protein. The top ten hold about a sixth of the sample, which has around 700,000 distinct CDR3 sequences, 15% to 20% seen once. Material for sequencing was blood. The origin of the receptors is a woman between 45 and 60 years old with Graves' hyperthyroidism that later progressed to Graves' ophthalmopathy.

Ten or more counts support this clonotype. The rearrangement joins TRBV12-3 or TRBV12-4 to TRBJ1-5; no clear D gene. The V end lost 2 bases, the J end lost 6 bases, and 11 bases lay between the germline ends. The CDR3 spans 14 residues. CDR3 nucleotides: TGTGCCAGCAGTTTAACGGGAGGAGGTCAGCCCCAGCATTTT. This translates into CASSLTGGGQPQHF.

This clonotype was detected a few times. V and J are TRBV2 and TRBJ2-4; D tentatively fits TRBD1 or TRBD2 (7 bases each). Trimming stripped 10 bases from V and 7 bases from J, with 17 bases between. The CDR3 contains 13 residues. Looked up from germline, CDR1 is SNHLY and CDR2 is FYNNEI. The DNA of the CDR3 is TGTGCCACCAGAGAGGGAGGGGGCAACATTCAGTACTTC. It is translated as CATREGGGNIQYF.

The gene calls are TRBV3-1 and TRBJ1-6; D call uncertain. Germline lookup yields CDR1 LGHDT and CDR2 YNNKEL (reference sequence). The CDR3 is 14 amino acids. V was cut by 6 bases and J by 8 bases, with 14 bases left in between. CDR3 loop: CASREGLYDSPLHF. The CDR3 DNA sequence: TGTGCCAGCAGAGAAGGGTTATATGATTCACCCCTCCACTTT.

In DNA, the CDR3 is TGTGCCAGCAGTCGAGGTGCGGAAAAACTGTTTTTT. Translated: CASSRGAEKLFF. The genes are TRBV4-2 and TRBJ1-4; unclear D gene. Between the trimmed V and J ends, which lost 6 bases and 8 bases, there was a span of 10 bases. CDR3 size: 12 residues. Germline lookup yields CDR1 LGHNA and CDR2 YNFKEQ.

This clonotype was seen repeatedly, ten times or more. This chain joins TRBV12-3 or TRBV12-4 and TRBJ1-3; D remains ambiguous. CDR3 size: 15 residues. Trimming pared 6 bases from V and 3 bases from J, leaving 15 bases between. Here the CDR3 DNA reads TGTGCCAGCAGACCGTCGGGGAAGTTTGGAAACACCATATATTTT. Protein: CASRPSGKFGNTIYF.

V is TRBV27 and J is TRBJ2-7; 9 bases align to TRBD1. From germline, CDR1 is MNHEY and CDR2 SMNVEV (reference sequence). This CDR3 contains 15 residues. V was pared by 2 bases and J by 2 bases, with 4 bases of the junction left unmatched. The CDR3 sequence: CASSLGDRAAYEQYF. The DNA for the CDR3 is TGTGCCAGCAGTTTAGGGGACAGGGCTGCCTACGAGCAGTACTTC.

This clonotype was observed at least ten times. CDR3 nucleotides: TGCGCCAGCAGCTTGGCTGGTGGGACGTCCTACGAGCAGTACTTC. Encoded protein: CASSLAGGTSYEQYF. V and J are TRBV5-1 and TRBJ2-7; TRBD1 or TRBD2 may be the D gene (5 bases each). The germline V and J ends were trimmed by 0 bases and 1 base, with 11 bases remaining between them. The V gene's germline CDR1 is SGHRS and CDR2 YFSETQ. The CDR3 extends over 15 amino acids. The whole variable domain, filled in from reference TRBV5-1 and TRBJ2-7, reads KAGVTQTPRYLIKTRGQQVTLSCSPISGHRSVSWYQQTPGQGLQFLFEYFSETQRNKGNFPGRFSGRQFSNSRSEMNVSTLELGDSALYLCASSLAGGTSYEQYFGPGTRLTVT.

There are many counts of this clonotype. CDR3 nucleotide sequence: TGTGCCAGCAGTTTACGAGGACAGGAGGGAAGGTCACCCCTCCACTTT. It codes for CASSLRGQEGRSPLHF. The V call is TRBV12-3 or TRBV12-4, the J call TRBJ1-6, with 7 bases fitting TRBD1. The CDR3 loop spans 16 amino acids. V lost 2 bases to trimming and J lost 10 bases; unmatched junction nucleotides: 11.

Many counts were recorded for this clonotype. The chain is built from TRBV3-1 and TRBJ1-4; perhaps TRBD1 as D (6 bases). V was cut by 1 base and J by 7 bases, with 13 bases left in between. Looked up from germline, CDR1 is LGHDT and CDR2 is YNNKEL (reference sequence). The CDR3 has 15 residues. CDR3 bases: TGTGCCAGCAGCCAAGGTCCAGGGGAGATTGAAAAACTGTTTTTT. It codes for CASSQGPGEIEKLFF.

There are many counts of this clonotype. V and J are TRBV20-1 and TRBJ1-1; no definite D call. The CDR3 is made up of 11 amino acids. Trimming removed 8 bases from V and 0 bases from J, with 7 bases in between. Germline assignment: CDR1 DFQATT and CDR2 SNEGSKA (reference sequence). CDR3 DNA: TGCAGTTCTTACGTGAACACTGAAGCTTTCTTT. It encodes CSSYVNTEAFF.

The chain combines TRBV2 with TRBJ2-7; no definite D call. The CDR3 is 14 residues long. Trimming removed 4 bases at V and 3 bases at J, with 13 bases between. Germline lookup yields CDR1 SNHLY and CDR2 FYNNEI. CDR3 coding DNA: TGTGCCAGCAGTGTGAGGCTCGTGCTCTACGAGCAGTACTTC. Protein product: CASSVRLVLYEQYF.

This clonotype was seen a few times. The CDR3 loop is CASSLYEGIPEAFF. In DNA, the CDR3 is TGTGCCAGCAGTTTATATGAAGGGATCCCTGAAGCTTTCTTT. The V and J genes are TRBV27 and TRBJ1-1; the D is unclear. Germline V gene data show CDR1 as MNHEY and CDR2 as SMNVEV (reference sequence). With 1 base removed from V and 6 bases from J, the gap between germline ends came to 12 bases. The CDR3 runs 14 residues.

The chain carries TRBV27 and TRBJ1-1; D not resolved. Trimming cost V 8 bases and J 14 bases, with 18 bases left between them. Germline-derived CDR1 and CDR2 are MNHEY and SMNVEV (reference sequence). There are 11 residues in the CDR3. CDR3 nucleotide sequence: TGTGCCAGCGGACTGGGTACAAGGGAATTCTTT. Translation gives CASGLGTREFF.

This clonotype was seen ten or more times. This chain links TRBV11-2 with TRBJ2-3, with a tentative D call TRBD1 (6 bases). CDR1 is SGHAT, CDR2 FQNNGV, per germline. The CDR3 totals 15 residues. With 0 bases removed from V and 2 bases from J, the gap between germline ends came to 9 bases. The CDR3 region is CASSLDGTSTDTQYF. DNA of the CDR3: TGTGCCAGCAGCTTAGACGGGACATCCACAGATACGCAGTATTTT.

The chain links TRBV7-9 to TRBJ2-5, with D tentatively TRBD1 or TRBD2 (6 bases each). V gave up 5 bases and J gave up 2 bases, with 21 bases separating them. Looked up from germline, CDR1 is SEHNR and CDR2 is FQNEAQ (reference sequence). The CDR3 is 17 amino acids. DNA of the CDR3: TGTGCCAGCAGCCTTGGGTTGGGGGCGGGAAAACAAGAGACCCAGTACTTC. It yields the protein CASSLGLGAGKQETQYF.

A few counts support this clonotype. The chain recombines TRBV4-1 with TRBJ2-5; 7 bases agree with TRBD1. The germline V gene has CDR1 MGHRA and CDR2 YSYEKL. The CDR3 is 15 amino acids. V gave up 1 base and J gave up 5 bases; unmatched junction bases: 7. CDR3 DNA sequence: TGCGCCAGCAGCCAAGTTGGGGACAGTCGGGAGACCCAGTACTTC. Its translation: CASSQVGDSRETQYF.

This clonotype was recorded at least ten times. V is TRBV6-1 and J is TRBJ1-1; no clear D gene. CDR1 and CDR2 from the germline V gene are MNHNS and SASEGT. This CDR3 spans 13 amino acids. Trimming stripped 5 bases from V and 3 bases from J, with 10 bases between. CDR3 DNA: TGTGCCAGCAGTTTTGGACGGTACACTGAAGCTTTCTTT. Its protein is CASSFGRYTEAFF.

The V and J genes are TRBV14 and TRBJ2-1; tentatively, D is TRBD2 (5 bases). Germline loops: CDR1 SGHDN, CDR2 FVKESK. The ends were cut back, 0 bases at V and 12 bases at J, with 15 bases in the middle. The CDR3 sequence is 14 residues long. The CDR3 nucleotides are TGTGCCAGCAGCCAAGATGGCGAGGGTCGGGGGCAGTTCTTC. This gives the protein CASSQDGEGRGQFF.

This clonotype has ten or more counts. V and J are TRBV2 and TRBJ2-1; 8 bases map to TRBD1. This CDR3 has 14 amino acids. Looked up from germline, CDR1 is SNHLY and CDR2 is FYNNEI. V gave up 7 bases and J gave up 3 bases; unmatched junction bases: 5. The CDR3 spells CASKAGTGYNEQFF. The CDR3 DNA follows: TGTGCCAGCAAAGCCGGGACAGGCTACAATGAGCAGTTCTTC.

This clonotype has more than one count but fewer than ten. This chain links TRBV7-2 with TRBJ1-6; 10 nucleotides match TRBD1. Germline CDR1 reads SGHTA; CDR2 reads FQGNSA. V dropped 4 bases and J dropped 8; count of bases not matched to a gene: 11. The CDR3 has 17 amino acids. The CDR3 nucleotides read TGTGCCAGCAGCTCAAATGCCCCAGGGACAGGGGATTCACCCCTCCACTTT. Residues: CASSSNAPGTGDSPLHF. Filled out from reference TRBV7-2 and TRBJ1-6, the complete variable domain reads GAGVSQSPSNKVTEKGKDVELRCDPISGHTALYWYRQSLGQGLEFLIYFQGNSAPDKSGLPSDRFSAERTGGSVSTLTIQRTQQEDSAVYLCASSSNAPGTGDSPLHFGNGTRLTVT.

In this sample, this clonotype turned up many times. The chain uses TRBV2 and TRBJ1-1; D might be TRBD1 (5 bases). CDR3 length equals 13 residues. Germline V CDR1 and CDR2: SNHLY, FYNNEI. Between the trimmed V and J ends, which lost 6 bases and 3 bases, there was a span of 11 bases. The CDR3 coding sequence is TGTGCCAGCAGCGGGTTGGGGGACACTGAAGCTTTCTTT. This gives the protein CASSGLGDTEAFF.